The clone carrying this TCR beta chain was counted a few times. Antigen unknown. This specimen belongs to a study of response to subunit inactivated influenza vaccine. Study conclusions and caveats: Authors suggested that a seasonal influenza vaccination recruits few new T cells each time.

Germline V CDR1 and CDR2: SNHLY, FYNNEI. After removal of 5 bases from V and 8 bases from J, the junction contained 8 bases not matched to a gene. The CDR3 totals 15 residues. TCRdb re-analysed the RT-PCR reads in MiXCR, keeping a single row per CDR3 protein. The table records a few hundred thousand distinct CDR3 sequences, 12% of them present only once. Specimen: non-naive T cells sorted from PBMCs, collected roughly 2 weeks before vaccination. The chain is built from TRBV2 and TRBJ2-1; the match to TRBD2 covers 11 bases. This clonotype was obtained from a man aged 50 to 60 who received an inactivated influenza vaccine. The CDR3 DNA reads TGTGCCAGCAGTATGAGACTAGCGGGAATGTATGAGCAGTTCTTC. The encoded protein is CASSMRLAGMYEQFF.